These 13 T cell receptor beta chains were all obtained from the same sample, sequenced in a study of cytomegalovirus exposure and HLA in healthy donors. The PCR was carried out with 60 Vbeta primers and 13 Jbeta primers. Here immunoSEQ multiplex PCR was the method, and the copy in TCRdb shows in-frame clones only, minus some. The profile shows about 180,000 clones, 82% of them singletons. Sequencing input: PBMCs. These receptors were taken from a man in his forties in good health and CMV-seronegative.

J is TRBJ1-1 and V is TRBV4-2; TRBD1 matches at 7 bases. This CDR3 is built from 14 residues. Germline CDR1 and CDR2: LGHNA and YNFKEQ. The trim removed 4 bases at V and 6 bases at J, leaving 8 bases unmatched. Here the CDR3 reads CASSRPPGQPEAFF. Written as DNA, the CDR3 is TGTGCCAGCAGCCGGCCTCCGGGACAGCCTGAAGCTTTCTTT.

V and J are TRBV7-8 and TRBJ2-1; possible D gene TRBD2, 5 bases. This CDR3 comprises 12 residues. Germline lookup yields CDR1 SGHVS and CDR2 FQNEAQ. With 6 bases removed from V and 8 bases from J, the gap between germline ends came to 11 bases. CDR3 loop: CASRNIAHEQFF. DNA for the CDR3: TGTGCCAGCAGGAATATAGCGCATGAGCAGTTCTTC.

This rearrangement joins TRBV29-1 to TRBJ1-1, with 9 positions matching TRBD1. J gave up 3 bases and V 7 bases, and 6 bases lay outside the gene matches. This CDR3 has 13 amino acids. Germline CDR1 and CDR2: SQVTM and ANQGSEA. CDR3 region: CSGTGQGYTEAFF. Written as DNA, the CDR3 is TGCAGCGGCACGGGACAGGGCTACACTGAAGCTTTCTTT.

The chain employs TRBV7-3 and TRBJ2-7; D might be TRBD2 (5 bases). CDR1 and CDR2 (germline): SGHTA, FQGTGA. The CDR3 spans 14 residues. V lost 2 bases and J lost 4, with 12 bases in between. CDR3 nucleotide sequence: TGTGCCAGCAGCTTAGGGCCGACGGGGTACGAGCAGTACTTC. Its translation is CASSLGPTGYEQYF.

This sequence joins TRBV28 and TRBJ1-1, with D unclear. The V gene's germline CDR1 is MDHEN and CDR2 SYDVKM. V lost 3 bases and J 3 bases, leaving 8 bases between the germline ends. This CDR3 is 13 amino acids long. The CDR3: CASSFSTYTEAFF. The CDR3 coding sequence is TGTGCCAGCAGTTTCTCTACGTACACTGAAGCTTTCTTT.

For this clone: A read error may account for a junction end that differs from germline. This chain uses TRBV4-2 with TRBJ2-2; TRBD2 aligns across 10 bases. CDR1 and CDR2 (germline): LGHNA, YNFKEQ. The length of the CDR3 is 16 residues. CDR3 in DNA: TGTACCAGCAGCCACATCGGGACTAGCGCCACCGGGGAGCTGTTTTTT. Translation: CTSSHIGTSATGELFF.

The J gene is TRBJ2-3, the V gene TRBV11-3; 12 bases match TRBD1. Germline assignment: CDR1 SGHNT and CDR2 YENEEA. The J segment lost 0 bases and the V segment lost 5 bases, leaving 6 bases of the junction unmatched. CDR3 size: 17 residues. CDR3 amino acids: CASSPPGQGASTDTQYF. The CDR3 region has the DNA TGTGCCAGCAGCCCTCCGGGACAGGGGGCTAGCACAGATACGCAGTATTTT.

V gene TRBV27 combines with J gene TRBJ1-6; 8 nucleotides line up with TRBD1. CDR3 length: 18 residues. Per germline, CDR1 MNHEY and CDR2 SMNVEV (reference sequence). J was trimmed by 4 bases and V by 4 bases; bases with no gene match: 12. DNA for the CDR3: TGTGCCAGCAGTTCCACCCCCAGGGGGCCCTCTTATAATTCACCCCTCCACTTT. Residues: CASSSTPRGPSYNSPLHF.

This clone was counted once. The chain is built from TRBV29-1 and TRBJ1-2, with D tentatively TRBD1 (5 bases). This CDR3 has 17 residues. CDR1 is SQVTM and CDR2 is ANQGSEA in the germline V gene. V lost 0 bases and J 5 bases, leaving 22 bases between the germline ends. The CDR3 nucleotides read TGCAGCGTTGAAGATCACGGGAGAATGGGGGGAGGGTATGGCTACACCTTC. It yields the protein CSVEDHGRMGGGYGYTF.

The chain is built from TRBV15 and TRBJ2-7; 8 bases are a match to TRBD2. V trimming: 1 base; J trimming: 0 bases; junction bases outside the gene matches: 2. The CDR3 extends over 15 amino acids. Looked up from germline, CDR1 is LNHNV and CDR2 is YYDKDF (reference sequence). CDR3: CATSRVGGASYEQYF. CDR3 sequence (DNA): TGTGCCACCAGCAGAGTCGGGGGGGCCTCCTACGAGCAGTACTTC.

Here the CDR3 reads CASSVTSVSYEQYF. The CDR3, as DNA: TGTGCCAGCAGCGTGACTAGCGTCTCCTACGAGCAGTACTTC. The chain carries TRBV9 and TRBJ2-7; TRBD2 agrees at 8 bases. This CDR3 contains 14 residues. The V gene's germline CDR1 is SGDLS and CDR2 YYNGEE. With V trimmed by 2 bases and J by 0 bases, 1 base remained unmatched.

The chain employs TRBV9 and TRBJ1-2; D gene uncertain. CDR1 and CDR2 (germline): SGDLS, YYNGEE. The CDR3 spans 11 residues. Between the trimmed V and J ends, which lost 4 bases and 5 bases, there was a span of 6 bases. The CDR3 is CASSSQYGYTF. The DNA for the CDR3 is TGTGCCAGCAGCTCCCAGTATGGCTACACCTTC.

This chain links TRBV29-1 with TRBJ1-1; 8 bases align to TRBD1. Germline V gives CDR1 SQVTM, CDR2 ANQGSEA. The V gene end was trimmed by 3 bases and the J gene end by 4 bases; junction bases not matched to a gene: 10. The CDR3 runs 15 residues. The CDR3, as DNA: TGCAGCGTTGAGCGGGTAGACAGGGGTTCCACTGAAGCTTTCTTT. As protein: CSVERVDRGSTEAFF.